This entry lists 26 T cell receptor beta chains sequenced from one sample in a study of graft-versus-host responses after intestinal transplantation. Graft-derived tissue was subjected to processing to liberate intraepithelial and lamina propria lymphocytes. Generated by immunoSEQ multiplex PCR, the TCRdb table keeps only in-frame clones and is missing some. The table has 37,000 or so clones, roughly 87% seen once; the top ten hold around 17%. Sample: ileum tissue, taken approximately 200 days after intestinal transplant. All receptors come from a human patient who received an intestinal transplant, so some T cells may come from the graft donor.

The chain has TRBV10-2 and TRBJ1-5; TRBD1 aligns across 8 bases. The V segment lost 4 bases and the J segment 6 bases; nucleotides outside the gene matches: 17. Looked up from germline, CDR1 is WSHSY and CDR2 is SAAADI. This CDR3 has 18 residues. CDR3 loop: CASSAAGGGGWPSQPQHF. The DNA for the CDR3 is TGCGCCAGCAGTGCAGCAGGGGGCGGCGGTTGGCCTAGTCAGCCCCAGCATTTT.

This rearrangement joins TRBV30 to TRBJ1-4, with D possibly TRBD1 on 5 matching bases. CDR3 size: 12 residues. Germline V CDR1 and CDR2: GTSNPN, SVGIG (reference sequence). Trimming left V 4 bases short and J 3 bases short, with 6 bases between. CDR3 sequence (DNA): TGTGCCTGGACAGGGTCTAATGAAAAACTGTTTTTT. It translates to CAWTGSNEKLFF.

This chain uses TRBV15 with TRBJ2-2; D uncertain. Germline V gives CDR1 LNHNV, CDR2 YYDKDF (reference sequence). CDR3 length equals 15 residues. The germline V and J ends were trimmed by 0 bases and 1 base, with 6 bases remaining between them. The CDR3 loop is CATSRDWENTGELFF. DNA for the CDR3: TGTGCCACCAGCAGAGATTGGGAGAACACCGGGGAGCTGTTTTTT.

The CDR3 protein is CASTSRLSSYEQYF. DNA of the CDR3: TGTGCCAGCACCTCTCGCCTTAGTTCCTACGAGCAGTACTTC. V and J are TRBV27 and TRBJ2-7; D is ambiguous. The germline V gene encodes CDR1 MNHEY and CDR2 SMNVEV (reference sequence). The CDR3 contains 14 residues. The V end was cut by 7 bases, the J end by 1 base, with 14 bases between.

The gene calls are TRBV28 and TRBJ2-7, with TRBD1 identical over 9 bases. In germline, CDR1 is MDHEN, CDR2 SYDVKM. Unmatched junction bases numbered 5, after V lost 6 bases and J lost 5 bases. This CDR3 contains 13 residues. CDR3 amino acids: CASRPGQGNEQYF. The CDR3 DNA sequence: TGTGCCAGCAGGCCGGGACAGGGCAACGAGCAGTACTTC.

The chain is built from TRBV15 and TRBJ2-1; 7 nucleotides align to TRBD2. Germline assignment: CDR1 LNHNV and CDR2 YYDKDF (reference sequence). V lost 7 bases to trimming and J lost 8 bases; unmatched junction nucleotides: 8. This CDR3 is 13 amino acids long. CDR3 sequence reads: CATNLGGSYEQFF. Here the CDR3 DNA reads TGTGCCACCAACCTGGGCGGGAGTTATGAGCAGTTCTTC.

The chain recombines TRBV6-5 with TRBJ1-1; D gene uncertain. From germline, CDR1 is MNHEY and CDR2 SVGAGI. The germline V and J ends were trimmed by 5 bases and 0 bases, with 7 bases remaining between them. CDR3 length: 13 amino acids. The chain's CDR3 is CASSEPLNTEAFF. CDR3 coding DNA: TGTGCCAGCAGTGAACCCCTGAACACTGAAGCTTTCTTT.

The V gene is TRBV5-1, the J gene TRBJ2-5; TRBD2 matches 7 bases. V gave up 4 bases and J gave up 4 bases; unmatched junction bases: 10. There are 15 residues in the CDR3. Germline V lookup: CDR1 SGHRS, CDR2 YFSETQ. DNA of the CDR3: TGCGCCAGCAGCCCGGAGCGGGGAGGTGTAGAGACCCAGTACTTC. It yields the protein CASSPERGGVETQYF.

This clone came up once. This chain uses TRBV19 with TRBJ2-5; 10 bases line up with TRBD1. Looked up from germline, CDR1 is LNHDA and CDR2 is SQIVND (reference sequence). The CDR3 is made up of 16 amino acids. Losses at the gene ends were 5 bases for V and 2 bases for J; bases not matched to a gene: 8. In nucleotides, the CDR3 is TGTGCCAGTAGTCCACTCTCGGACAGGGGGCAAGAGACCCAGTACTTC. Amino acid sequence: CASSPLSDRGQETQYF.

The rearrangement uses TRBV6-5 and TRBJ2-7; D gene ambiguous. Germline V gives CDR1 MNHEY, CDR2 SVGAGI. The length of the CDR3 is 15 residues. V was shortened by 0 bases and J by 1 base, with 10 bases between the two germline ends. CDR3 sequence reads: CASSYSGSTSYEQYF. CDR3 coding DNA: TGTGCCAGCAGTTACTCCGGTTCCACTTCCTACGAGCAGTACTTC.

The gene calls are TRBV4-2 and TRBJ2-1; TRBD2 matches 8 bases. V lost 0 bases, J lost 4 bases, and 11 bases stayed unmatched. There are 18 residues in the CDR3. The germline V gene encodes CDR1 LGHNA and CDR2 YNFKEQ. CDR3 sequence reads: CASSQDAAGVFGYNEQFF. The CDR3 DNA reads TGTGCCAGCAGCCAAGACGCAGCGGGAGTCTTTGGGTACAATGAGCAGTTCTTC.

The chain joins TRBV28 to TRBJ1-1; D may be TRBD1 (6 bases). This CDR3 is 13 amino acids long. Germline V CDR1 and CDR2: MDHEN, SYDVKM. Trimming pared 11 bases from V and 1 base from J, leaving 14 bases between. This chain's CDR3 is CACTGHQNTEAFF. As DNA, the CDR3 is TGTGCCTGCACGGGACACCAGAACACTGAAGCTTTCTTT.

The rearrangement uses TRBV6-6 and TRBJ2-3; D remains ambiguous. Per the germline V gene, CDR1 is MNHNY and CDR2 is SVGAGI (reference sequence). This CDR3 comprises 15 residues. V gave up 5 bases and J gave up 0 bases, with 12 bases separating them. In nucleotides, the CDR3 is TGTGCCAGCAGTCCGATGGGCGGAAGCACAGATACGCAGTATTTT. Its protein is CASSPMGGSTDTQYF.

This clone appeared once. This chain links TRBV6-6 with TRBJ1-2; no definite D call. Trimming took off 5 bases at V and 12 bases at J, with 19 bases between the two ends. Germline values: CDR1 MNHNY, CDR2 SVGAGI (reference sequence). This CDR3 has 13 amino acids. CDR3 nucleotide sequence: TGTGCCAGCAGTCCCAACCCCGACGGGGAGAACACCTTC. It is translated as CASSPNPDGENTF.

The chain combines TRBV20-1 with TRBJ1-1, with D maybe TRBD1 (5 bases). V lost 4 bases and J lost 7, with 10 bases in between. Per germline, CDR1 DFQATT and CDR2 SNEGSKA (reference sequence). The CDR3 runs 11 residues. This CDR3 is CSATQGDEAFF. DNA of the CDR3: TGCAGTGCTACCCAGGGAGATGAAGCTTTCTTT.

This clone was seen a handful of times. J is TRBJ1-2 and V is TRBV7-2; possible D gene TRBD1, 6 bases. Germline CDR1 reads SGHTA; CDR2 reads FQGNSA. Trimming removed 2 bases from V and 2 bases from J, with 12 bases in between. The CDR3 is 15 amino acids. The CDR3 bases are TGTGCCAGCAGCTTACTGCCAAGGGGGAACTATGGCTACACCTTC. As protein: CASSLLPRGNYGYTF.

This clone was picked up one time. V gene TRBV5-4 combines with J gene TRBJ2-1, with a weak D call TRBD2 (6 bases). The V end was cut by 4 bases, the J end by 4 bases, with 15 bases between. The V gene's germline CDR1 is SGHNT and CDR2 YYREEE (reference sequence). The CDR3 spans 15 residues. In nucleotides, the CDR3 is TGTGCCAGCAGCACCGGGAGTGGATTATACAATGAGCAGTTCTTC. Translation: CASSTGSGLYNEQFF.

The rearrangement links TRBV19 to TRBJ2-7; 7 positions agree with TRBD1. The CDR3 sequence is 12 residues long. Germline V gene data show CDR1 as LNHDA and CDR2 as SQIVND (reference sequence). Unmatched junction bases numbered 4, after V lost 9 bases and J lost 2 bases. The CDR3 loop is CASSDRTYEQYF. DNA for the CDR3: TGTGCCAGCTCGGACAGGACCTACGAGCAGTACTTC.

The V and J genes are TRBV9 and TRBJ2-3, with D perhaps being TRBD1 or TRBD2 (5 bases each). V lost 6 bases to trimming and J lost 6 bases, with 17 bases between them. The CDR3 extends over 14 amino acids. CDR1 is SGDLS, CDR2 YYNGEE, per germline. The chain's CDR3 is CASNPMGDLDTQYF. The CDR3 bases are TGTGCCAGCAACCCTATGGGGGACCTGGATACGCAGTATTTT. Drawing the rest from reference TRBV9 and TRBJ2-3, the complete variable domain is DSGVTQTPKHLITATGQRVTLRCSPRSGDLSVYWYQQSLDQGLQFLIQYYNGEERAKGNILERFSAQQFPDLHSELNLSSLELGDSALYFCASNPMGDLDTQYFGPGTRLTVL.

This clone was observed once. This rearrangement joins TRBV15 to TRBJ2-5; TRBD2 is a possible D gene (5 bases). V dropped 3 bases and J dropped 5 bases, with 7 bases sitting between them. This CDR3 is built from 12 residues. Germline V gene sequence: CDR1 LNHNV, CDR2 YYDKDF (reference sequence). This CDR3 is CATSSREETQYF. The DNA for the CDR3 is TGTGCCACCAGCAGTAGGGAGGAGACCCAGTACTTC.

The V and J genes are TRBV5-1 and TRBJ2-5; D may be TRBD1 (5 bases). V lost 3 bases, J lost 0 bases, and 12 bases lay in between. In germline, CDR1 is SGHRS, CDR2 YFSETQ. This CDR3 spans 15 amino acids. The CDR3 protein is CASSSATEYQETQYF. Written as DNA, the CDR3 is TGCGCCAGCAGCTCGGCGACAGAGTACCAAGAGACCCAGTACTTC.

The chain recombines TRBV9 with TRBJ2-3, with D possibly matching TRBD2 (5 bases). The CDR3 sequence is 15 residues long. V lost 0 bases and J 3 bases, leaving 11 bases between the germline ends. Germline-derived CDR1 and CDR2 are SGDLS and YYNGEE. CDR3 nucleotides: TGTGCCAGCAGCGTAGCGGGAAGTGGGACAGATACGCAGTATTTT. Protein product: CASSVAGSGTDTQYF.

V usage is TRBV7-9 and J usage is TRBJ2-1; D is possibly TRBD2 (6 bases). Germline values: CDR1 SEHNR, CDR2 FQNEAQ (reference sequence). The CDR3 runs to 14 residues. Trimming shortened V by 8 bases and J by 5 bases, and 16 bases separated the two germline ends. CDR3 amino acids: CASHDTGENNEQFF. CDR3 DNA: TGTGCCAGCCACGACACGGGGGAGAACAATGAGCAGTTCTTC.

The gene calls are TRBV4-1 and TRBJ2-5; 7 bases fit TRBD2. The CDR3 loop spans 20 amino acids. V shed 2 bases and J 5 bases; nucleotides not matched to a gene: 23. Germline V gene lookup returns CDR1 MGHRA and CDR2 YSYEKL. CDR3: CASSQSAVGGYQSSMETQYF. In DNA, the CDR3 is TGCGCCAGCAGCCAATCCGCCGTGGGAGGGTACCAAAGCAGTATGGAGACCCAGTACTTC.

The gene calls are TRBV18 and TRBJ2-7; 8 nucleotides align to TRBD2. The CDR3 is made up of 15 amino acids. The germline CDR1 and CDR2 sequences are KGHSH and LQKENI. V was clipped by 6 bases and J by 3 bases; unmatched bases: 10. This CDR3 is CASSQGLAGNYEQYF. For the CDR3, the DNA is TGTGCCAGCTCTCAAGGACTAGCCGGAAACTACGAGCAGTACTTC.

This chain uses TRBV7-6 with TRBJ2-3; TRBD1 agrees at 7 bases. Germline V gives CDR1 SGHVS, CDR2 FNYEAQ. V lost 5 bases and J lost 6; bases outside the gene matches: 8. The CDR3 is 14 amino acids. CDR3 residues: CASSDLGGQDTQYF. The CDR3 DNA reads as TGTGCCAGCAGCGATCTAGGGGGCCAGGATACGCAGTATTTT.